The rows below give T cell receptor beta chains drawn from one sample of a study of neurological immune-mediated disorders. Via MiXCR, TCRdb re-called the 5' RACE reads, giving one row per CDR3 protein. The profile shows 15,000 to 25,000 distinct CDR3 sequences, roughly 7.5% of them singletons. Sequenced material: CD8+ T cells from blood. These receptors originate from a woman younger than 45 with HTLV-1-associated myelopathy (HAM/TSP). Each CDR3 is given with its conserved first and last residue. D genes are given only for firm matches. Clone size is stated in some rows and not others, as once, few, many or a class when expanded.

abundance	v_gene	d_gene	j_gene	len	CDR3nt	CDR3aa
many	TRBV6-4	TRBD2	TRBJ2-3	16	TGTGCCAGCAGCGCCACTAGCGGGGGGGGCCCGGATACGCAGTATTTT	CASSATSGGGPDTQYF
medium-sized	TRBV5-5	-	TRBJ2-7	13	TGTGCCAGCATGGGGCTAGGTAGCTACGAGCAGTACTTC	CASMGLGSYEQYF
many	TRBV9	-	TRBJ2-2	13	TGTGCCAGCAGCGTAGCGGGGTCCGGGGAGCTGTTTTTT	CASSVAGSGELFF
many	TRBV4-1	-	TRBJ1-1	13	TGCGCCAGCAGCCGGGGACCGAACACTGAAGCTTTCTTT	CASSRGPNTEAFF
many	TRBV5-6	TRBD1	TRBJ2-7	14	TGTGCCAGCAGCTTGTGGGACAGGGTAAACGAGCAGTACTTC	CASSLWDRVNEQYF
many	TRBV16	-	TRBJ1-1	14	TGTGCCAGCAGCCAATGGGACGGGAACACTGAAGCTTTCTTT	CASSQWDGNTEAFF
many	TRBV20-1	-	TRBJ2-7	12	TGCAGTGCTAGATCAGGGGTTGGCGAGCAGTACTTC	CSARSGVGEQYF
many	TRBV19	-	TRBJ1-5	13	TGTGCCAGTAGTATTGGCCGATATCAGCCCCAGCATTTT	CASSIGRYQPQHF
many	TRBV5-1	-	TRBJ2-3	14	TGCGCCAGCAGCTTGGCCTCCGGGGGTGATACGCAGTATTTT	CASSLASGGDTQYF
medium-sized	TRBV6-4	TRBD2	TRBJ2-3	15	TGTGCCAGCAGTTTTAGCGGGGGTTCCACAGATACGCAGTATTTT	CASSFSGGSTDTQYF
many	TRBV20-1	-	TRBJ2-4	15	TGCAGTGCTAGAGATCCCGGGACGGCCAAAAACATTCAGTACTTC	CSARDPGTAKNIQYF
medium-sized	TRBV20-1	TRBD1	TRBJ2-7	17	TGCAGTGCTAGAAAAAGACACCGGGACAGTACCCTCTACGAGCAGTACTTC	CSARKRHRDSTLYEQYF
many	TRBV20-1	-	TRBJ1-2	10	TGCAGTGCTCCGGACTTTGGCTACACCTTC	CSAPDFGYTF
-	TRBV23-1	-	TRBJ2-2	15	TGCGCCAGCAGTCAGTCCGAGGGGGGCAGAGGGGAGCTGTTTTTT	CASSQSEGGRGELFF
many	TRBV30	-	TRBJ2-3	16	TGTGCCTGGAGTGTACCCACCCCAAGCGGGCCAGATACGCAGTATTTT	CAWSVPTPSGPDTQYF
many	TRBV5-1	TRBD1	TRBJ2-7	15	TGCGCCAGCAGCTTGCGGTACGGACAGGCCTACGAGCAGTACTTC	CASSLRYGQAYEQYF
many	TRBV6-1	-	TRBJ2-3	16	TGTGCCAGCAGCCCGTGGTTCCAGGCCAGCACAGATACGCAGTATTTT	CASSPWFQASTDTQYF
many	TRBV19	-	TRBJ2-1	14	TGTGCCAGCTGTCTTTCGGGGTCCTACAATGAGCAGTTCTTC	CASCLSGSYNEQFF
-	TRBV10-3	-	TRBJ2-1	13	TGTGCCATCAGTGAGTCGTATTGGAATGAGCAGTTCTTC	CAISESYWNEQFF
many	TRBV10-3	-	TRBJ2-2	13	TGTGCCGTCCAGATTCCGAACACCGGGGAGCTGTTTTTT	CAVQIPNTGELFF
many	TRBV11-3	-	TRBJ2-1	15	TGTGCCAGCCGGCCCCGGGACGGAGCCTACAATGAGCAGTTCTTC	CASRPRDGAYNEQFF
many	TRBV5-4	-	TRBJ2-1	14	TGTGCCAGCAGCCTAATGGGCCTCTACAATGAGCAGTTCTTC	CASSLMGLYNEQFF
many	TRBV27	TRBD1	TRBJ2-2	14	TGTGCCAGCAAGGGGAACAGGGGGCGCGGGGAGCTGTTTTTT	CASKGNRGRGELFF
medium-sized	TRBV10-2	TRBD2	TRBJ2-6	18	TGCGCCAGCAGTGGTGGGCTAGCGGGGGCCTCTGGGGCCAACGTCCTGACTTTC	CASSGGLAGASGANVLTF
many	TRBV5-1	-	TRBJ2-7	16	TGCGCCAGCAGCAACAAGGTCGTGGAGAGCTCCTACGAGCAGTACTTC	CASSNKVVESSYEQYF
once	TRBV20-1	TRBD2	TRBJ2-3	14	TGCAGTGCTAGCCAGCGGGGGGACACAGATACGCAGTATTTT	CSASQRGDTDTQYF
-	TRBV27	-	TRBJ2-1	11	TGTGCCAGCAGAGTGGGGACTCAGCAGTTCTTC	CASRVGTQQFF
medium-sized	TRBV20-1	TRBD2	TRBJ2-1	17	TGCAGTGCTAGAGAGGGGACTAGCGGGGGGTCAGAGAATGAGCAGTTCTTC	CSAREGTSGGSENEQFF
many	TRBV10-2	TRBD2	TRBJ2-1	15	TGCGCCAGCAGACTTACTAGCGGGGCCTACAATGAGCAGTTCTTC	CASRLTSGAYNEQFF